The sequence of this T cell receptor beta chain was determined in a study of blood T cells in healthy people across ages. A second PCR, run for roughly 7 to 11 cycles, used a sample-barcoded 5' primer plus a J-beta primer mix. Using its own MiXCR run on the 5' RACE reads, TCRdb lists one record per CDR3 protein. The profile shows roughly 900,000 distinct CDR3 sequences, more than 25% of them singletons. V lost 4 bases to trimming and J lost 0 bases, with 12 bases between them. Germline assignment: CDR1 SGHRS and CDR2 YFSETQ. This CDR3 region has 15 residues. The receptor was derived from a woman older than 75 in good health. Sequencing was carried out using blood. The chain couples TRBV5-1 to TRBJ2-3; perhaps D is TRBD1 or TRBD2 (5 bases each). DNA for the CDR3: TGCGCCAGCAGCGACGGGACCCCGAGCACAGATACGCAGTATTTT. Translated, it gives CASSDGTPSTDTQYF.